This T cell receptor beta chain was captured by sequencing in a study of blood T cell repertoires in COVID-19. About the study: PBMCs, B-cell-depleted T cells, or T cells were the source of the cDNA or gDNA that made up the material.

Trimming removed 6 bases from V and 4 bases from J, with 20 bases in between. The CDR3 is 16 residues long. Germline-derived CDR1 and CDR2 are ENHRY and SYGVKD. Assay used: immunoSEQ multiplex PCR; TCRdb lists only in-frame clones, some missing. This sample has about 200,000 clones, with about 80% found just once. The chain couples TRBV10-3 to TRBJ2-3, with D tentatively TRBD1 (7 bases). The receptor comes from a human donor with acute or convalescent COVID-19. The donor label of this sample is uncertain. Sequencing used peripheral blood. The CDR3 bases are TGTGCCATCAGGGGAGGATCCGGGACAGAAGCAGATACGCAGTATTTT. It is translated as CAIRGGSGTEADTQYF.